The 2 T cell receptor beta chains in this list originate from one sample, sequenced in a study of blood T cell repertoires in COVID-19. Assay used: immunoSEQ multiplex PCR; TCRdb lists only in-frame clones, some missing. There are approximately 75,000 clones in the sample; more than 80% occur only once, and 4.5% to 5.5% lies in the top ten. The sequenced material came from peripheral blood. These receptors originate from a man older than 75 with acute or convalescent COVID-19.

This chain joins TRBV10-3 and TRBJ2-1; TRBD1 agrees at 7 bases. V lost 5 bases and J lost 7; bases outside the gene matches: 5. CDR3 length: 13 amino acids. The V gene's germline CDR1 is ENHRY and CDR2 SYGVKD. DNA of the CDR3: TGTGCCATCAGTAAAGACAGGGAAAATGAGCAGTTCTTC. Its protein is CAISKDRENEQFF.

The V and J genes are TRBV6-7 and TRBJ2-7; TRBD2 matches 8 bases. TRBV6-7 is marked as an open reading frame, function uncertain. The CDR3 covers 16 residues. V was pared by 6 bases and J by 4 bases, with 14 bases of the junction left unmatched. The CDR3: CASRPQTAGEGYEQYF. CDR3 in DNA: TGTGCCAGCAGACCCCAGACAGCGGGAGAGGGATACGAGCAGTACTTC.